Listed here are 8 T cell receptor beta chains from one sample, sequenced in a study of spatial heterogeneity in lung cancer (dated 2019 in TCRdb). The paper as a whole reports these results and caveats: A correlation was observed between the number of expanded intratumoral alpha and beta TCRs and the tumor nonsynonymous mutation count.

No antigen has been identified for these receptors. The library was obtained by 5' RACE. The instrument given in TCRdb is NextSeq 500. Using fastp trimming at Q25 and MiXCR clonotype assembly, TCRdb reanalyzed the public sequencing data and kept in-frame beta chains. Rows with a matching CDR3 protein are joined into one entry that keeps the most common DNA and genes. This sample has about 100,000 distinct CDR3 sequences in its table, and 3.5% to 5% of those were observed once. Together, the top ten hold approximately 21% of the sample. The sample's time point, from its label and the paper: sample taken at primary tumor resection. The sequencing used lung tumor tissue, collected at surgery. These receptors came from a male donor with early-stage non-small cell lung cancer.

This clonotype has at least ten counts. The J gene is TRBJ2-2, the V gene TRBV20-1; D call uncertain. The CDR3 loop spans 14 amino acids. Germline CDR1 reads DFQATT; CDR2 reads SNEGSKA (reference sequence). V was pared by 3 bases and J by 0 bases, with 8 bases between. CDR3 coding DNA: TGCAGTGCTAGGTCGGCCTCGAACACCGGGGAGCTGTTTTTT. Translated, it gives CSARSASNTGELFF.

This clonotype was detected many times. The chain is built from TRBV6-1 and TRBJ1-5; D is unresolved. The germline CDR1 and CDR2 sequences are MNHNS and SASEGT. The CDR3 length is 12 residues. V dropped 7 bases and J dropped 6 bases, with 10 bases sitting between them. CDR3 coding DNA: TGTGCCAGCACCCGAGAGGGTCAGCCCCAGCATTTT. Its translation: CASTREGQPQHF.

This clonotype has a handful of counts. This sequence joins TRBV4-1 and TRBJ1-6; D uncertain. V dropped 0 bases and J dropped 8 bases, with 8 bases sitting between them. The CDR3 totals 14 residues. The germline V gene encodes CDR1 MGHRA and CDR2 YSYEKL. The CDR3 is CASSQDGRDSPLHF. In nucleotides, the CDR3 is TGCGCCAGCAGCCAAGATGGGAGGGATTCACCCCTCCACTTT.

This clonotype came up a few times. This rearrangement joins TRBV6-5 to TRBJ2-2; 8 nucleotides line up with TRBD2. CDR3 length equals 19 residues. After removal of 6 bases from V and 0 bases from J, the junction contained 15 bases not matched to a gene. Germline values: CDR1 MNHEY, CDR2 SVGAGI. The CDR3 is CASSPRKLSGGPNTGELFF. For the CDR3, the DNA is TGTGCCAGCAGCCCACGCAAGCTGAGCGGGGGACCGAACACCGGGGAGCTGTTTTTT.

This clonotype was counted at least ten times. The V gene is TRBV12-3 or TRBV12-4, the J gene TRBJ1-1, with a tentative D call TRBD1 (6 bases). V was clipped by 3 bases and J by 11 bases, with 16 bases between them. The CDR3 has 13 amino acids. The CDR3 nucleotides read TGTGCCAGCAGTTTGGGTAGGGGGGGCCGGGCTTTCTTT. Protein: CASSLGRGGRAFF.

Points on this clonotype: This may stem from a read error, because a much larger clone lies one nucleotide away. The V and J genes are TRBV3-1 and TRBJ1-5, with 8 bases lining up with TRBD1. Germline CDR1 and CDR2: LGHDT and YNNKEL (reference sequence). V gave up 3 bases and J gave up 3 bases; unmatched junction bases: 4. The CDR3 has 15 amino acids. The chain's CDR3 is CASSQGTGTNQPQHF. In nucleotides, the CDR3 is TGTGCCAGCAGCCAGGGGACAGGCACCAATCAGCCCCAGCATTTT.

This clonotype was counted ten times or more. The CDR3 is CASRDRGQFPGELFF. In nucleotides, the CDR3 is TGTGCCAGCAGGGACAGGGGCCAATTCCCCGGGGAGCTGTTTTTT. This chain connects TRBV27 to TRBJ2-2, with 9 bases identical to TRBD1. CDR3 length: 15 amino acids. The germline V gene encodes CDR1 MNHEY and CDR2 SMNVEV (reference sequence). The J segment lost 6 bases and the V segment lost 6 bases, leaving 8 bases of the junction unmatched.

This clonotype came up many times. This chain joins TRBV12-3 or TRBV12-4 and TRBJ1-1, with unresolved D. The V end lost 5 bases, the J end lost 4 bases, and 11 bases lay between the germline ends. This CDR3 is built from 13 residues. This chain's CDR3 is CASSQGWFTEAFF. In nucleotides, the CDR3 is TGTGCCAGCAGTCAAGGGTGGTTCACTGAAGCTTTCTTT.